Detailed here is one T cell receptor beta chain. Its cognate antigen has yet to be identified. No much larger clone exists at a distance of one base, and base qualities are not known. The study profiled bulk TCR beta-chain repertoires in matched peripheral blood, tumor and adjacent normal breast tissue taken from around 15 patients with early-stage breast cancer. Before surgery, about 4.5-11 mL of whole blood was collected into EDTA tubes and then processed within 2 hours. Ficoll-Paque centrifugation in SepMate-50 tubes was used to isolate peripheral blood mononuclear cells. PBMCs were cryopreserved in aliquots of about 2 to 4 million cells in roughly 90% FBS with roughly 10% DMSO and kept in liquid nitrogen. The Qiagen AllPrep DNA/RNA Mini kit was used for genomic DNA extraction. The data belong to a study of early stage breast cancer tumors (TCRdb year 2017). Regarding the research as a whole: Of the roughly 15 invasive breast tumors, about a dozen were found to be estrogen receptor-positive, progesterone receptor-positive and HER2-negative. About 65% of the 12 ER+/PR+/HER2- tumors were invasive ductal carcinomas, while the other four were invasive lobular carcinomas. The samples as a whole yielded 2 million to 3 million detected templates, corresponding to 900,000 to 1,100,000 unique clonotypes. On average, each sample had roughly 9.7-fold read coverage. Broader findings and caveats from the paper: Sequencing bulk genomic DNA from unsorted cells could not capture chain pairing or functional markers like CD4, CD8 and FOXP3. Compared with adjacent normal breast tissue, tumors had around 2.6-fold higher T cell density and higher clonality. Enriched TCRB sequences shared across patients were found to be mostly commonly generated sequences that were unlikely to play an important role in the tumor microenvironment. Repertoires from blood resembled normal breast more closely than tumor, and using blood as a reference for each tissue separated tumor from normal in about 90% of the 16 patients. Because the cohort was small, a breakdown by tumor subtype could not be done.

Every sample was amplified as two independent genomic DNA replicates, using approximately 0.5 ug for blood and roughly 1.6 ug for tumor or normal breast. Following the manufacturer's instructions, the ImmunoSeq Intro kit was used to carry out TCRB sequencing on genomic DNA. Multiplex PCR was run for around 33 cycles using proprietary primers and spike-in control sequences for absolute quantification. Single-end 150-bp reads were used to sequence an 87-bp fragment covering the CDR3 and the flanking V and J genes. Each lane of an Illumina MiSeq using version 3.0 chemistry carried seven multiplexed samples, with two replicates per sample. The paper's data handling went like this. Raw data were processed by the vendor's proprietary pipeline, with both replicates merged into one result per sample. Productive rearrangements sharing the V-gene family, CDR3 amino acid sequence and J-gene segment were defined as clonotypes. Clonality was calculated as 1 minus the normalized Shannon entropy (Pielou evenness) of TCRB abundances. To estimate T cell density, the total number of templates was divided by the input cell count, which was inferred from how much DNA went in. Total repertoire diversity and clonality were estimated with Recon using default parameters. A clonotype was considered tumor-enriched if its abundance in tumor exceeded 0.1% and was at least 32-fold higher than its abundance in normal breast. TCRdb mirrors the immuneACCESS table, restricted to in-frame sequences. Some clones are absent from its copies; in checked studies, under half trace to an unresolved V gene, and the reason for the others is unknown. V, J and clone size are those of that table, while D and trimming were read from the DNA. For this sample the table gives 25,000 to 35,000 clones, of which 80% were detected only once. Approximately 11% of the sample belongs to the ten largest clones.

Counted from cysteine to phenylalanine, this CDR3 has 14 amino acids. Of the read, only the CDR3 DNA is kept; its 42 bases are in frame from base 1. CDR1 PRHDT and CDR2 FYEKMQ are derived from the germline V gene (reference sequence). Trimming costs V 7 bases and J 3 bases, and their ends lie 16 bases apart. The receptor was derived from a person aged 55 to 75 with breast cancer. Recombination linked TRBV13 to TRBJ2-7; 5 matching bases give a weak D call of TRBD2. The sample consisted of blood. The DNA sequence is as follows: TGTGCCAGCACCTCAAGGGCGGGTCACTACGAGCAGTACTTC. The resulting protein is CASTSRAGHYEQYF.